Reported below is one T cell receptor beta chain. Its antigen is not known. The data belong to a study of beta chain features in type 1 diabetes. Expressed TCRB transcripts were sequenced, since all the RNA that had been isolated was reverse transcribed. TCRdb's copy holds only in-frame clones and misses some; the assay was immunoSEQ multiplex PCR. Among 95,000 to 150,000 clones listed, 16% were seen once. Germline assignment: CDR1 SGHTA and CDR2 FQGNSA. The trim removed 5 bases at V and 5 bases at J, leaving 10 bases unmatched. CDR3 length equals 15 residues. Study-level points and caveats: Type 1 diabetes patients had TCRB CDR3s that were shorter (moderately but significantly so) in all four CD4+ subsets.

The V call is TRBV7-2, the J call TRBJ1-2; 8 bases align to TRBD1. This clonotype originated in a man in his thirties or forties with type 1 diabetes. What was sequenced was central memory CD4+ T cells from blood. The CDR3 DNA reads as TGTGCCAGCAGCCCCAGGGGGCGCTTCGGATATGGCTACACCTTC. It is translated as CASSPRGRFGYGYTF.